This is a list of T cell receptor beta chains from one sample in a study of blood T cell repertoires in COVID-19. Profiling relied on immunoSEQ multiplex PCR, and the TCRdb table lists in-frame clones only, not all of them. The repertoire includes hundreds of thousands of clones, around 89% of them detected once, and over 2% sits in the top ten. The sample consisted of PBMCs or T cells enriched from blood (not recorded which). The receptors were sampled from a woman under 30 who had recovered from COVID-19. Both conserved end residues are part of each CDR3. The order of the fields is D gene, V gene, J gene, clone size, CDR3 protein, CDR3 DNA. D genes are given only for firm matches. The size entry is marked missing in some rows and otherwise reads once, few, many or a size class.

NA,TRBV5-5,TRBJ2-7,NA,CASSLFGSPYEQYF,TGTGCCAGCAGCTTGTTCGGGAGCCCCTACGAGCAGTACTTC
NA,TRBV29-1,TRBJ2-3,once,CSVPLPGTNPNTQYF,TGCAGCGTACCGTTACCGGGAACCAACCCAAATACGCAGTATTTT
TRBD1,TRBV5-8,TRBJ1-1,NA,CASSLTGQGAGNTEAFF,TGTGCCAGCAGCTTGACGGGACAGGGGGCCGGGAACACTGAAGCTTTCTTT
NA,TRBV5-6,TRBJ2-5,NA,CASRAAGTRQETQYF,TGTGCCAGCAGAGCGGCCGGGACACGCCAAGAGACCCAGTACTTC
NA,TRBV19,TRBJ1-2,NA,CASSIRGGDYGYTF,TGTGCCAGTAGTATTCGCGGGGGCGACTATGGCTACACCTTC
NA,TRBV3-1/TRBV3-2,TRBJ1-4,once,CASSQGTPATNEKLFF,TGTGCCAGCAGCCAGGGGACACCTGCAACTAATGAAAAACTGTTTTTT
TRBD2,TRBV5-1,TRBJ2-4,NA,CASSLQLAGGQNIQYF,TGCGCCAGCAGCCTGCAACTAGCGGGGGGCCAAAACATTCAGTACTTC
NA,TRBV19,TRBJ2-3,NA,CASSMSSTDTQYF,TGTGCCAGTAGTATGTCTAGCACAGATACGCAGTATTTT
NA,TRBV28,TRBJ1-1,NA,CASGWNTEAFF,TGTGCCAGCGGCTGGAACACTGAAGCTTTCTTT
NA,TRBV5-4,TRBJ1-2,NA,CASSLDRGADYGYTF,TGTGCCAGCAGCTTGGATCGGGGGGCTGACTATGGCTACACCTTC
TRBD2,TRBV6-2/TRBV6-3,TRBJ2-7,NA,CASSDSRGGKEQYF,TGTGCCAGCAGCGACTCGCGGGGGGGCAAGGAGCAGTACTTC
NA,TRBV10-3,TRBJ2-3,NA,CAISVGREDTQYF,TGTGCCATCAGTGTGGGCAGGGAAGATACGCAGTATTTT
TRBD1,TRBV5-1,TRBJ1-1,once,CASSGTGGEAFF,TGCGCCAGCAGCGGGACAGGCGGTGAAGCTTTCTTT
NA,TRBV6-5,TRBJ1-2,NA,CASKLGRAYGYTF,TGTGCCAGCAAGTTGGGCAGGGCCTATGGCTACACCTTC
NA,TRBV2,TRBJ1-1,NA,CASPRAKRDTEAFF,TGTGCCAGCCCACGTGCCAAGCGTGACACTGAAGCTTTCTTT
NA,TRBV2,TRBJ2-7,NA,CASSEQGKGFEQYF,TGTGCCAGCAGTGAACAGGGGAAGGGGTTCGAGCAGTACTTC
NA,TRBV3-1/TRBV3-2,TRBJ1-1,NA,CASSQEGRNTEAFF,TGTGCCAGCAGCCAAGAGGGCCGGAACACTGAAGCTTTCTTT
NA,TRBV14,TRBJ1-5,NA,CASSQTGPGQPQHF,TGTGCCAGCAGCCAAACAGGGCCGGGTCAGCCCCAGCATTTT
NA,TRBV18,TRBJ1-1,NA,CASSPIRGYEAFF,TGTGCCAGCTCACCAATACGGGGTTATGAAGCTTTCTTT
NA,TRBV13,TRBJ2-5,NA,CASSITGMGETQYF,TGTGCCAGCAGTATTACAGGGATGGGAGAGACCCAGTACTTC
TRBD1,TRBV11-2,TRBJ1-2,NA,CASSFFGDRGFGYTF,TGTGCCAGCAGCTTTTTTGGGGACAGGGGTTTCGGCTACACCTTC
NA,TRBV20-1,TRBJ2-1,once,CSASPHEQFF,TGCAGTGCTTCTCCCCATGAGCAGTTCTTC
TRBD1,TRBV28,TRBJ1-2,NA,CASRKTGAGGYTF,TGTGCCAGCAGGAAGACAGGGGCAGGGGGCTACACCTTC
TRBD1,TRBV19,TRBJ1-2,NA,CASRTGSQGVGYTF,TGTGCCAGTAGGACTGGATCACAGGGGGTTGGCTACACCTTC
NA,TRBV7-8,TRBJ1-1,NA,CASSLVGQMNTEAFF,TGTGCCAGCAGCTTAGTCGGACAAATGAACACTGAAGCTTTCTTT
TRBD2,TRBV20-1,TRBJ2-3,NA,CSASGGLAGGPGTDTQYF,TGCAGTGCTAGTGGTGGACTAGCGGGGGGGCCTGGCACAGATACGCAGTATTTT
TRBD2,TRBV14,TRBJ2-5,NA,CASSQALPSGAWRETQYF,TGTGCCAGCAGCCAAGCATTGCCTAGCGGGGCCTGGAGGGAGACCCAGTACTTC
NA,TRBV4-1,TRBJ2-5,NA,CASSQPEETQYF,TGCGCCAGCAGCCAACCCGAAGAGACCCAGTACTTC
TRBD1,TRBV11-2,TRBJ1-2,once,CASNVRRRSDRDYGYTF,TGTGCCAGCAACGTTAGAAGAAGATCTGACAGGGACTATGGCTACACCTTC
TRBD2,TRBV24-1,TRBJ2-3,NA,CATSDPRGTSGEQYF,TGTGCCACCAGTGACCCGAGGGGGACTAGCGGAGAGCAGTATTTT
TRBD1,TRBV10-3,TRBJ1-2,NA,CASYTSDRAIYGYTF,TGTGCCAGCTACACTTCGGACAGGGCTATCTATGGCTACACCTTC
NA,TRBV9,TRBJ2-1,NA,CASSEEDTQGYNEQFF,TGTGCCAGCAGCGAGGAGGACACCCAGGGGTACAATGAGCAGTTCTTC
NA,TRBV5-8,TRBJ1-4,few,CASSSRTGVNEKLFF,TGTGCCAGCAGCTCGAGGACGGGAGTTAATGAAAAACTGTTTTTT
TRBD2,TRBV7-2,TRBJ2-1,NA,CASSLRGGYNEQFF,TGTGCCAGCAGCCTGCGGGGGGGGTACAATGAGCAGTTCTTC
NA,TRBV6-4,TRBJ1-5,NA,CASSDSNWGGQPQHF,TGTGCCAGCAGTGACTCGAACTGGGGAGGTCAGCCCCAGCATTTT
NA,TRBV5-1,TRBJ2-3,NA,CASRSRGYDTDTQYF,TGCGCCAGCAGATCGAGAGGGTACGACACAGATACGCAGTATTTT
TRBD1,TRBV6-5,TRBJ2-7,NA,CASRPRDRDREQYF,TGTGCCAGCAGACCCCGGGACAGGGACCGCGAGCAGTACTTC
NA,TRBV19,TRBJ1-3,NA,CASRRIQGSGNTIYF,TGTGCCAGTAGACGTATACAGGGATCTGGAAACACCATATATTTT
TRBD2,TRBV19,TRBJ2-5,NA,CASSGGVQETQYF,TGTGCCAGTAGCGGGGGGGTACAAGAGACCCAGTACTTC
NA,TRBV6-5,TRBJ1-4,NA,CASSPSAGYEKLFF,TGTGCCAGCAGCCCCTCGGCAGGGTACGAAAAACTGTTTTTT
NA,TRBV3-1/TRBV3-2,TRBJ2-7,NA,CASSQGAANREQYF,TGTGCCAGCAGCCAAGGGGCAGCAAATCGGGAGCAGTACTTC
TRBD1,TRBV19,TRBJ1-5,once,CASSMGTGNQPQHF,TGTGCCAGTAGTATGGGGACAGGAAATCAGCCCCAGCATTTT
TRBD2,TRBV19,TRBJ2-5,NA,CASSISTAPSGGQETQYF,TGTGCCAGTAGTATATCGACCGCCCCAAGCGGGGGCCAAGAGACCCAGTACTTC
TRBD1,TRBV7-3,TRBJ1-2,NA,CASSPGQGVYPPYGYTF,TGTGCCAGCAGCCCGGGACAGGGAGTTTATCCCCCCTATGGCTACACCTTC
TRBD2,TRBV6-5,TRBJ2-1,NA,CASSFSGGGYNEQFF,TGTGCCAGCAGTTTTAGCGGGGGGGGCTACAATGAGCAGTTCTTC
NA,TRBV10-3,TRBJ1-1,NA,CAIRATEKGEAFF,TGTGCCATCAGGGCGACAGAAAAGGGTGAAGCTTTCTTT
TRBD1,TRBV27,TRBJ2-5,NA,CASSDRVGETQYF,TGTGCCAGCAGTGACAGGGTGGGAGAGACCCAGTACTTC
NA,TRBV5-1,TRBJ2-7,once,CASKPSAKGGDEQYF,TGCGCCAGCAAACCATCTGCCAAGGGAGGTGACGAGCAGTACTTC
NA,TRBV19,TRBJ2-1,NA,CASSIYGQNYNEQFF,TGTGCCAGTAGTATCTACGGACAGAACTACAATGAGCAGTTCTTC
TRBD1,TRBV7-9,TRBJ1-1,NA,CASIDWGQWNTEAFF,TGTGCCAGCATCGACTGGGGACAGTGGAACACTGAAGCTTTCTTT
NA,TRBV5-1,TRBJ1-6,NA,CASSLQGDNSPLHF,TGCGCCAGCAGCTTGCAGGGTGACAATTCACCCCTCCACTTT
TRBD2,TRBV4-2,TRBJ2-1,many,CASSPVRGGQDEQFF,TGTGCCAGCAGCCCTGTCCGGGGGGGCCAAGATGAGCAGTTCTTC
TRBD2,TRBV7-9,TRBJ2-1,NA,CASSFRRGGVNEQFF,TGTGCCAGCAGCTTCAGGCGGGGGGGCGTCAATGAGCAGTTCTTC
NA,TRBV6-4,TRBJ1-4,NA,CASRSTDNEKLFF,TGTGCCAGCAGGAGTACAGATAATGAAAAACTGTTTTTT
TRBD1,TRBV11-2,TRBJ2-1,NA,CASRAAGGSYNEQFF,TGTGCCAGCAGAGCAGCAGGGGGCTCCTACAATGAGCAGTTCTTC
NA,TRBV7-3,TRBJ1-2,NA,CASSLDRIFSYTF,TGTGCCAGCAGCTTAGACAGGATATTTAGCTACACCTTC
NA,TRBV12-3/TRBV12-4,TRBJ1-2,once,CASDNPGKYGYTF,TGTGCCAGCGACAATCCAGGGAAATATGGCTACACCTTC
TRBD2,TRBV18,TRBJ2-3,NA,CASSRTSGGATDTQYF,TGTGCCAGCTCACGAACTAGCGGGGGGGCCACAGATACGCAGTATTTT